This TCR beta chain emerged from a study of T-cell reconstitution after alpha-beta-depleted transplantation in children. Notes on the study in general: Reportedly, only several hundred clones from non-depleted graft cells drove alpha-beta T-cell counts at about two months.

The table lists this clonotype with a few counts. Its matching antigen is unknown. The TCRbeta library incorporated unique molecular identifiers. TCRdb recomputed calls from the PCR reads with MiXCR, one row per CDR3 protein. Among just over 950,000 distinct CDR3 sequences listed, 25% to 35% were seen once. Germline CDR1 SGHRS, CDR2 YFSETQ. Trimming cost V 4 bases and J 1 base, with 14 bases left between them. This CDR3 contains 15 residues. This TCR was sampled from a boy in the first two years of life who had a stem cell transplant for SCID, so the T cells may come from the graft donor. This specimen was PBMCs, mostly from graft donor cells, taken 360 days after TCRalphabeta/CD19-depleted stem cell transplant. This sequence joins TRBV5-1 and TRBJ2-5; D assignment may be TRBD1 or TRBD2 (6 bases each). Here the CDR3 reads CASSRGPPPQETQYF. CDR3 bases: TGCGCCAGCAGCCGGGGGCCCCCCCCCCAAGAGACCCAGTACTTC.